The 21 T cell receptor beta chains given below trace back to one sample, sequenced in a study of early T cells in non-severe SARS-CoV-2 infection (dated by TCRdb to 2020 to 2022). Receptor libraries were prepared by 5' RACE. The data were produced on a NextSeq 500. TCRdb cleaned the public reads at Q25 with fastp, built clones with MiXCR and kept in-frame beta chains. Identical CDR3 proteins give one entry, which carries the most common genes and DNA. The sample has tens of thousands of distinct CDR3 sequences on record, roughly 15% of them singletons. The ten largest make up roughly 6% of the sample. What was sequenced was whole blood. The receptors stem from an adult who was a healthcare worker with PCR-confirmed SARS-CoV-2 infection or an uninfected control (not recorded which).

This clonotype was found a few times. The chain joins TRBV24-1 to TRBJ1-1; D gene uncertain. The V and J ends lost 5 bases and 3 bases respectively, with 9 bases between them. Germline V gives CDR1 KGHDR, CDR2 SFDVKD. The CDR3 sequence is 13 residues long. In nucleotides, the CDR3 is TGTGCCACCAGTGCGGGCGCGGACACTGAAGCTTTCTTT. It is translated as CATSAGADTEAFF.

The table lists this clonotype with many counts. This chain uses TRBV6-6 with TRBJ1-6, with D possibly TRBD1 on 5 matching bases. V gave up 5 bases and J gave up 3 bases, with 11 bases separating them. CDR1 and CDR2 (germline): MNHNY, SVGAGI (reference sequence). This CDR3 is built from 15 residues. Here the CDR3 reads CASSGGNIYNSPLHF. In DNA, the CDR3 is TGTGCCAGCAGTGGGGGGAATATCTATAATTCACCCCTCCACTTT.

The rearrangement joins TRBV6-5 to TRBJ2-2, with no clear D. Germline assignment: CDR1 MNHEY and CDR2 SVGAGI. CDR3 length: 16 amino acids. V gave up 5 bases and J gave up 1 base, with 14 bases separating them. The CDR3 sequence: CASSRARNKNTGELFF. CDR3 coding DNA: TGTGCCAGCAGTCGAGCTAGAAATAAGAACACCGGGGAGCTGTTTTTT.

This chain joins TRBV29-1 and TRBJ2-7, with 8 bases fitting TRBD1. The V gene end was trimmed by 7 bases and the J gene end by 5 bases; junction bases not matched to a gene: 13. This CDR3 has 14 residues. Germline values: CDR1 SQVTM, CDR2 ANQGSEA. The CDR3 DNA sequence: TGCAGCGCCGACCTTGGCAGGGGGCGGAACGAGCAGTACTTC. Protein sequence: CSADLGRGRNEQYF.

The chain has TRBV7-2 and TRBJ2-5; D gene ambiguous. Per germline, CDR1 SGHTA and CDR2 FQGNSA. The CDR3 has 14 residues. The V end was cut by 4 bases, the J end by 5 bases, with 14 bases between. The DNA of the CDR3 is TGTGCCAGCAGCTCCCCCGGCCGATTCGAGACCCAGTACTTC. It codes for CASSSPGRFETQYF.

The genes are TRBV28 and TRBJ2-7; TRBD2 agrees at 11 bases. Unmatched junction bases numbered 2, after V lost 5 bases and J lost 2 bases. Germline V lookup: CDR1 MDHEN, CDR2 SYDVKM. This CDR3 is 14 amino acids long. The chain's CDR3 is CASSPSGGPYEQYF. For the CDR3, the DNA is TGTGCCAGCAGTCCTAGCGGGGGGCCCTACGAGCAGTACTTC.

The sample holds a few counts of this clonotype. The J gene is TRBJ2-7, the V gene TRBV4-1; 7 bases fit TRBD1. The V segment lost 1 base and the J segment 2 bases; nucleotides outside the gene matches: 2. This CDR3 is built from 14 residues. CDR1 MGHRA and CDR2 YSYEKL come from the germline V gene. Here the CDR3 reads CASSQGQGAYEQYF. In DNA, the CDR3 is TGCGCCAGCAGCCAAGGGCAGGGGGCCTACGAGCAGTACTTC.

This chain connects TRBV6-6 to TRBJ1-2, with a possible D match to TRBD1 (6 bases). The CDR3 totals 14 residues. Trimming cost V 7 bases and J 4 bases, with 16 bases left between them. Germline loops: CDR1 MNHNY, CDR2 SVGAGI (reference sequence). The CDR3 region is CASTPGQTPYGYTF. The CDR3 nucleotides are TGTGCCAGCACGCCCGGACAGACACCCTATGGCTACACCTTC.

This clonotype has a handful of counts. The chain links TRBV6-5 to TRBJ2-2; D is perhaps TRBD2 (6 bases). V was shortened by 10 bases and J by 3 bases, with 12 bases between the two germline ends. CDR1 is MNHEY, CDR2 SVGAGI, per germline. This CDR3 is built from 13 residues. CDR3 amino acids: CAIRSGDTGELFF. DNA for the CDR3: TGTGCCATCCGGTCGGGAGACACCGGGGAGCTGTTTTTT.

This chain joins TRBV6-1 and TRBJ2-1, with D possibly matching TRBD1 (7 bases). V lost 7 bases and J lost 12, with 25 bases in between. The CDR3 runs to 15 residues. The V gene's germline CDR1 is MNHNS and CDR2 SASEGT. The CDR3 is CASTPGGTHLIGQFF. The CDR3 DNA sequence: TGTGCCAGCACCCCAGGGGGGACCCACTTAATTGGGCAGTTCTTC.

V and J are TRBV7-2 and TRBJ1-2; 8 positions match TRBD1. After removal of 3 bases from V and 6 bases from J, the junction contained 6 bases not matched to a gene. This CDR3 has 14 residues. CDR1 is SGHTA, CDR2 FQGNSA, per germline. As DNA, the CDR3 is TGTGCCAGCAGCTTCTTCCAGGGGGCCGATGGCTACACCTTC. This encodes CASSFFQGADGYTF.

The rearrangement links TRBV15 to TRBJ1-1; tentatively, D is TRBD1 (5 bases). Germline assignment: CDR1 LNHNV and CDR2 YYDKDF (reference sequence). V shed 1 base and J shed 3 bases, with 12 bases lying between them. CDR3 size: 15 residues. CDR3 DNA sequence: TGTGCCACCAGCAGAGGGGGGGGTTTCGACACTGAAGCTTTCTTT. Translating it yields CATSRGGGFDTEAFF. Using reference TRBV15 and TRBJ1-1 for the parts outside the CDR3, the full variable domain is DAMVIQNPRYQVTQFGKPVTLSCSQTLNHNVMYWYQQKSSQAPKLLFHYYDKDFNNEADTPDNFQSRRPNTSFCFLDIRSPGLGDTAMYLCATSRGGGFDTEAFFGQGTRLTVV.

This clonotype has more than one count but fewer than ten. J is TRBJ2-1 and V is TRBV18; D may be TRBD1 (6 bases). The ends were cut back, 0 bases at V and 6 bases at J, with 15 bases in the middle. CDR1 and CDR2 from the germline V gene are KGHSH and LQKENI. This CDR3 is 16 amino acids long. CDR3 sequence: CASSPPRRGEGNEQFF. CDR3 coding DNA: TGTGCCAGCTCACCACCGCGCAGGGGCGAGGGCAATGAGCAGTTCTTC.

The chain couples TRBV27 to TRBJ2-5; 9 nucleotides agree with TRBD2. The CDR3 totals 15 residues. Germline V gives CDR1 MNHEY, CDR2 SMNVEV (reference sequence). Unmatched junction bases numbered 4, after V lost 0 bases and J lost 5 bases. CDR3 in amino acids: CASSLSPAGGETQYF. The CDR3 DNA reads TGTGCCAGCAGTTTATCCCCAGCGGGGGGCGAGACCCAGTACTTC.

This clonotype was counted between two and nine times. The V gene is TRBV29-1, the J gene TRBJ2-4, with 7 bases fitting TRBD1. The length of the CDR3 is 13 residues. With 4 bases clipped from V and 4 bases from J, the junction kept 4 bases outside the gene matches. Germline values: CDR1 SQVTM, CDR2 ANQGSEA. CDR3 DNA sequence: TGCAGCGTTGTCTGGACAGGAAAAAACATTCAGTACTTC. As protein: CSVVWTGKNIQYF.

The chain couples TRBV7-6 to TRBJ2-1, with D unclear. CDR1 and CDR2 (germline): SGHVS, FNYEAQ. Trimming took 1 base from V and 9 from J, leaving 10 bases between them. The CDR3 runs to 13 residues. This CDR3 is CASSLEAWGEQFF. The DNA for the CDR3 is TGTGCCAGCAGCTTAGAGGCCTGGGGTGAGCAGTTCTTC.

The V call is TRBV12-3 or TRBV12-4, the J call TRBJ1-2, with TRBD1 as a possible D gene (5 bases). V shed 3 bases and J shed 8 bases, with 10 bases lying between them. The CDR3 sequence is 12 residues long. The CDR3 sequence: CASSLGQGGYTF. CDR3 nucleotide sequence: TGTGCCAGCAGTTTGGGGCAGGGCGGCTACACCTTC.

Many counts were recorded for this clonotype. CDR3 sequence: CASSHSSGATTDTQYF. The CDR3 bases are TGTGCCAGCAGCCATTCTAGCGGGGCCACCACAGATACGCAGTATTTT. This chain connects TRBV7-3 to TRBJ2-3; 9 bases fit TRBD2. Trimming at V came to 5 bases and at J to 2 bases, leaving 8 bases not matched to a gene. The germline gives CDR1 SGHTA, CDR2 FQGTGA. The CDR3 is 16 amino acids.

Of note for this clonotype: Sequence at one end of the junction differs from germline and may be a read error. The genes are TRBV7-7 and TRBJ2-5; 11 bases align to TRBD1. The CDR3 consists of 15 residues. Germline lookup yields CDR1 SSHAT and CDR2 FNYEAQ (reference sequence). The DNA for the CDR3 is TGTGCTAGCAGCGAACTGGGACAGGGGGAAGAGACCCAGTACTTC. Encoded protein: CASSELGQGEETQYF.

This clonotype was counted ten times or more. The chain is built from TRBV5-4 and TRBJ1-4; perhaps TRBD1 as D (5 bases). Looked up from germline, CDR1 is SGHNT and CDR2 is YYREEE (reference sequence). The CDR3 is 16 amino acids. V lost 1 base and J 0 bases, leaving 10 bases between the germline ends. This CDR3 is CASSLTGDATNEKLFF. CDR3 bases: TGTGCCAGCAGCTTGACAGGAGATGCAACTAATGAAAAACTGTTTTTT.

The chain joins TRBV7-9 to TRBJ2-7; 7 nucleotides match TRBD1. The CDR3 contains 15 residues. The germline gives CDR1 SEHNR, CDR2 FQNEAQ (reference sequence). Trimming cost V 6 bases and J 2 bases; bases outside gene matches: 10. CDR3: CASRGPSGQPYEQYF. The CDR3 DNA reads as TGTGCCAGCAGGGGTCCCTCGGGACAGCCCTACGAGCAGTACTTC.